This T cell receptor (beta chain) was sequenced during a study of T cell repertoires in cytomegalovirus infection. The wider study: A matching HLA type, together with CMV infection, was signaled by public TCR beta signatures.

Study findings and constraints: CMV-specific TCR beta clonotypes restricted by HLA-C were the ones dominating the ex vivo response. The study identified carriers of CMV plus the relevant HLA from cumulative public TCR beta family frequency.

CDR1 SGHTA and CDR2 FQGNSA come from the germline V gene. The CDR3 covers 15 residues. The V and J ends lost 5 bases and 7 bases, in that order; junction bases with no gene match: 9. This clonotype occurred many times. Antigen specificity is unknown. TCRdb reanalysed the reads using MiXCR and keeps one entry per CDR3 protein. The sample has 200,000 to 300,000 distinct CDR3 sequences; approximately 9.2% are singletons. The receptor was derived from a human donor in good health (CMV status not recorded). Some clones in this sample may be carry-over from other donors' samples. Sequenced: PBMCs. This chain links TRBV7-2 with TRBJ2-5, with 11 bases identical to TRBD2. CDR3 sequence: CASSPLAGGDGTQYF. CDR3 coding DNA: TGTGCCAGCAGCCCCTTAGCGGGGGGGGACGGGACCCAGTACTTC.